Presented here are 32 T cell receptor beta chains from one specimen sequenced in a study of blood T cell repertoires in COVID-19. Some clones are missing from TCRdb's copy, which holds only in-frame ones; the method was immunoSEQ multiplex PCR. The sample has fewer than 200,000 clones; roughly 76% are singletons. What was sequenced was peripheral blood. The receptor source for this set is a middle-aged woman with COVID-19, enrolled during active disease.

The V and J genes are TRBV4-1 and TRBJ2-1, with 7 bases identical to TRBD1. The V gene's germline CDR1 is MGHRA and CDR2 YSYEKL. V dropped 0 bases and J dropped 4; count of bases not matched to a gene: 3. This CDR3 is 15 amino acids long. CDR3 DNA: TGCGCCAGCAGCCAAGATGGGACAGCTTACAATGAGCAGTTCTTC. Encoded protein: CASSQDGTAYNEQFF.

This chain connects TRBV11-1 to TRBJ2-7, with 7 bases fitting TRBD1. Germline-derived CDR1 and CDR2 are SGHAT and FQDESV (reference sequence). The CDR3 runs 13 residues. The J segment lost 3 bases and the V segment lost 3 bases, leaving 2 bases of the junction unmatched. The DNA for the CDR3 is TGTGCCAGCAGCTTCGGACAGGTCTACGAGCAGTACTTC. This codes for CASSFGQVYEQYF.

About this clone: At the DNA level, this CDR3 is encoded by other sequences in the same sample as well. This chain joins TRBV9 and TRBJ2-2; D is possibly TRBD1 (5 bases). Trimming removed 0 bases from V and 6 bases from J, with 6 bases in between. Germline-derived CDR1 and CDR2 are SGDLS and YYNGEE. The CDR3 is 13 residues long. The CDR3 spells CASSVGGPGELFF. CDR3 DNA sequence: TGTGCCAGCAGCGTAGGGGGCCCCGGGGAGCTGTTTTTT.

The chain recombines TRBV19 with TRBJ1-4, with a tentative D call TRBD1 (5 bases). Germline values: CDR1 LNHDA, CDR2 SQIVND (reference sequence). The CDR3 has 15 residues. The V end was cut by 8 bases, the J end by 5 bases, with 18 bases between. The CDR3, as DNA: TGTGCCAGTTCACCCTCAGACGGGGGGAATGAAAAACTGTTTTTT. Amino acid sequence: CASSPSDGGNEKLFF. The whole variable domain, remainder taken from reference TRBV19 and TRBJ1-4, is DGGITQSPKYLFRKEGQNVTLSCEQNLNHDAMYWYRQDPGQGLRLIYYSQIVNDFQKGDIAEGYSVSREKKESFPLTVTSAQKNPTAFYLCASSPSDGGNEKLFFGSGTQLSVL.

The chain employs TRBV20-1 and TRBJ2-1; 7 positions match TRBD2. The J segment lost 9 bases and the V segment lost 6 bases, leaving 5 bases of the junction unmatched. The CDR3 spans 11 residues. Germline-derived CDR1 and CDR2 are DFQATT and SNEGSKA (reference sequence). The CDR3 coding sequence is TGCAGTGCGGGGGGGGAAACTGAGCAGTTCTTC. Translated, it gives CSAGGETEQFF.

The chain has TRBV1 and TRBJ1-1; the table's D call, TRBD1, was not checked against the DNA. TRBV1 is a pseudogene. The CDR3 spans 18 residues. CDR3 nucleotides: TGCACCAGCAGCCAAGATCGAGAAAAGGGCAGGGGGCCCACTGAAGCTTTCTTT. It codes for CTSSQDREKGRGPTEAFF.

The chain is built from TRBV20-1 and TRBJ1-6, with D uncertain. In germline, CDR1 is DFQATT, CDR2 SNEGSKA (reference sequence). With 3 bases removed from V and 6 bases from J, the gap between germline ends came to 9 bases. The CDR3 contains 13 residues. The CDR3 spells CSASEQINSPLHF. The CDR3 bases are TGCAGTGCTAGTGAACAGATTAATTCACCCCTCCACTTT.

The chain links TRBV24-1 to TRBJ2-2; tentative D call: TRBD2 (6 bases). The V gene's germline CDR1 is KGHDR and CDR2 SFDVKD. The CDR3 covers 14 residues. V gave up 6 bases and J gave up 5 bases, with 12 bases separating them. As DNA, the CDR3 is TGTGCCACCAGTCCCCCCAGCGGGACCGGGGAGCTGTTTTTT. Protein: CATSPPSGTGELFF.

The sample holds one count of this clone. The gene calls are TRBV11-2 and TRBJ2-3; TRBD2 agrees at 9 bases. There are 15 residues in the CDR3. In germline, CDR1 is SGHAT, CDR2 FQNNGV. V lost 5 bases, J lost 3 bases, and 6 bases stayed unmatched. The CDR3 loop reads CASSPIAGVTDTQYF. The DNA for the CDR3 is TGTGCCAGCAGCCCCATAGCGGGAGTTACAGATACGCAGTATTTT.

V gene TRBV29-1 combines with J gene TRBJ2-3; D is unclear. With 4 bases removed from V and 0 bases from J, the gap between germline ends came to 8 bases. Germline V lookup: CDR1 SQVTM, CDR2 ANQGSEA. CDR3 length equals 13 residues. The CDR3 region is CSVAQTSTDTQYF. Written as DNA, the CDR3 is TGCAGCGTTGCCCAAACTAGCACAGATACGCAGTATTTT.

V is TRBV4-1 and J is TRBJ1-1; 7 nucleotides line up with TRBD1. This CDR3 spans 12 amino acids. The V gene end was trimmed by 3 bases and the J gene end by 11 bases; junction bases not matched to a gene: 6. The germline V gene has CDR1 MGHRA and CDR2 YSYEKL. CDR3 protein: CASSQVTGVAFF. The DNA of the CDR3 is TGCGCCAGCAGCCAGGTTACAGGGGTCGCTTTCTTT.

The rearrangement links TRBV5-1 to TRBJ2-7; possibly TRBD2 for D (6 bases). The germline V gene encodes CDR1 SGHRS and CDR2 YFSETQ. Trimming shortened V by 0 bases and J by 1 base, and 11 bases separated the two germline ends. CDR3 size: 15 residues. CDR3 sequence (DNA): TGCGCCAGCAGCTTGGTGAGCGGGCTATCCTACGAGCAGTACTTC. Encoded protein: CASSLVSGLSYEQYF. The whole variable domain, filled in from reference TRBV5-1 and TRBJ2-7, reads KAGVTQTPRYLIKTRGQQVTLSCSPISGHRSVSWYQQTPGQGLQFLFEYFSETQRNKGNFPGRFSGRQFSNSRSEMNVSTLELGDSALYLCASSLVSGLSYEQYFGPGTRLTVT.

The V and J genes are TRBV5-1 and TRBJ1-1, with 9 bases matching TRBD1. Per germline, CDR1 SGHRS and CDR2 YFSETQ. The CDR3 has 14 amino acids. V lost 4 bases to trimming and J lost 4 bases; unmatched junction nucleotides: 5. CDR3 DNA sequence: TGCGCCAGCAGCCTGGGGACAGGGATCACTGAAGCTTTCTTT. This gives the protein CASSLGTGITEAFF.

CDR3 in DNA: TGTGCCAGCAGTTTCGGGGGGCCCAATGAAAAACTGTTTTTT. This codes for CASSFGGPNEKLFF. This chain uses TRBV28 with TRBJ1-4; maybe TRBD1 (6 bases). The CDR3 contains 14 residues. V was trimmed by 3 bases and J by 5 bases, leaving 10 bases between them. Germline values: CDR1 MDHEN, CDR2 SYDVKM.

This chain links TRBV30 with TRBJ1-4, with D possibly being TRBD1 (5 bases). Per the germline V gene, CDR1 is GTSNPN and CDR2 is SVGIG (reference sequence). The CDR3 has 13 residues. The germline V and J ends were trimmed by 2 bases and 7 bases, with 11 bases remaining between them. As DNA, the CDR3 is TGTGCCTGGAGTCGCACAGGTCCTGAAAAACTGTTTTTT. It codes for CAWSRTGPEKLFF.

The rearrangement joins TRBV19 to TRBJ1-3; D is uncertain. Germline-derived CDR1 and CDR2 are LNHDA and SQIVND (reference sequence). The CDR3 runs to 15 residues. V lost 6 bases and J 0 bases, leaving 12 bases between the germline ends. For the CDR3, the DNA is TGTGCCAGTAGCCCGCTGACAAGCTCTGGAAACACCATATATTTT. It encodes CASSPLTSSGNTIYF.

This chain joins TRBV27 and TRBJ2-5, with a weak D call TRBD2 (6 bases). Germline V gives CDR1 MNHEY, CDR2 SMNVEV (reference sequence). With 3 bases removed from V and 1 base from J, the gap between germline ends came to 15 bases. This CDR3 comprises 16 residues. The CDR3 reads CASSFRLVSPQETQYF. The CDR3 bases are TGTGCCAGCAGTTTCCGACTAGTGAGCCCCCAAGAGACCCAGTACTTC.

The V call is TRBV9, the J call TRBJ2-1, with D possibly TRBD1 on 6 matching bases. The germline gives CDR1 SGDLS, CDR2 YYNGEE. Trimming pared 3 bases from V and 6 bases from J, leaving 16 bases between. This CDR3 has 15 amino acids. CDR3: CASSGKGVWGNEQFF. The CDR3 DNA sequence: TGTGCCAGCAGCGGAAAGGGGGTTTGGGGCAATGAGCAGTTCTTC.

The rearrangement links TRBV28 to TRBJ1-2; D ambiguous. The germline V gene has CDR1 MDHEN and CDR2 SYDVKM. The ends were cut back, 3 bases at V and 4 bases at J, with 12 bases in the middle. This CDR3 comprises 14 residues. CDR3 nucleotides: TGTGCCAGCAGTTTTTGGCAGTCTTTCTATGGCTACACCTTC. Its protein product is CASSFWQSFYGYTF.

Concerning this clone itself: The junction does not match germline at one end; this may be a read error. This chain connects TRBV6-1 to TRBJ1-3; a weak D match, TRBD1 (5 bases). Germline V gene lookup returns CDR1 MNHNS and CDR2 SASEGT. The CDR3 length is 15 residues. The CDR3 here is CASREEGSAGNTIYF. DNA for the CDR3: TGTGCCAGCAGAGAAGAGGGGTCAGCTGGAAACACCATATATTTT.

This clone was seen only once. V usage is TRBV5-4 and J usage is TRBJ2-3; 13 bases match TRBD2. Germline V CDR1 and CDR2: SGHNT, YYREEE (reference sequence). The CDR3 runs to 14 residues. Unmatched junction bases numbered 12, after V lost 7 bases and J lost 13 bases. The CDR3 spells CASRFGTSGVYEYF. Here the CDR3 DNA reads TGTGCCAGCCGATTCGGGACTAGCGGGGTATACGAGTATTTT.

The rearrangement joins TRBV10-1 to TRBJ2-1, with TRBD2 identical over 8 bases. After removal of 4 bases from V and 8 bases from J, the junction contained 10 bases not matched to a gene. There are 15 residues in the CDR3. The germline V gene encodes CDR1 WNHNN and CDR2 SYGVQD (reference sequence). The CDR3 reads CASSGAGVGADEQFF. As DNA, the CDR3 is TGCGCCAGCAGTGGAGCGGGAGTAGGGGCGGATGAGCAGTTCTTC.

The DNA of the CDR3 is TGCGCCAGCAGCTTCGGCCTCCAGGCCACAGATACGCAGTATTTT. This sequence encodes CASSFGLQATDTQYF. The V and J genes are TRBV5-1 and TRBJ2-3; D unresolved. This CDR3 has 15 amino acids. Per the germline V gene, CDR1 is SGHRS and CDR2 is YFSETQ. Trimming took 2 bases from V and 2 from J, leaving 12 bases between them.

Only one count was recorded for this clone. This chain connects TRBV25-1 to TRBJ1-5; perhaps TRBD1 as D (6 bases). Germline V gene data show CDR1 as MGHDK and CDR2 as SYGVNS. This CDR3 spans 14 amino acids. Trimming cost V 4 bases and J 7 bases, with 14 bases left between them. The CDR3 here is CASSARGGGQPQHF. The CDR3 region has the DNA TGTGCCAGCAGTGCCAGGGGCGGTGGGCAGCCCCAGCATTTT. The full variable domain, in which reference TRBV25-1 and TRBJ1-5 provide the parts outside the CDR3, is EADIYQTPRYLVIGTGKKITLECSQTMGHDKMYWYQQDPGMELHLIHYSYGVNSTEKGDLSSESTVSRIRTEHFPLTLESARPSHTSQYLCASSARGGGQPQHFGDGTRLSIL.

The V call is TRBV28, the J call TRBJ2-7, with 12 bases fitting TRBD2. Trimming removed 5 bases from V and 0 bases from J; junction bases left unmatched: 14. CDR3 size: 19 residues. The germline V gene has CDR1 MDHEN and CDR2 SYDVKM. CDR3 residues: CASSPGTSGFGLSSYEQYF. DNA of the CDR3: TGTGCCAGCAGTCCGGGGACTAGCGGGTTCGGTCTGAGCTCCTACGAGCAGTACTTC.

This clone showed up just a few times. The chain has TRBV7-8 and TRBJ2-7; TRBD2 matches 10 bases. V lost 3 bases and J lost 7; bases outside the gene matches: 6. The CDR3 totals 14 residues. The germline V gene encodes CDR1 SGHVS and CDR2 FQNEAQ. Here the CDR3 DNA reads TGTGCCAGCAGCTTGAGGGGACTAGCGTATGAGCAGTACTTC. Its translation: CASSLRGLAYEQYF.

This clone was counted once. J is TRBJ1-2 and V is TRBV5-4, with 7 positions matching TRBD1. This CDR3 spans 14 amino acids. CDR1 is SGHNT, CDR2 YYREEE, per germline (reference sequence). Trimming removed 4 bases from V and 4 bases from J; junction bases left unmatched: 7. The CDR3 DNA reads TGTGCCAGCAGCCCACAGGGGACGGTCTATGGCTACACCTTC. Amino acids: CASSPQGTVYGYTF.

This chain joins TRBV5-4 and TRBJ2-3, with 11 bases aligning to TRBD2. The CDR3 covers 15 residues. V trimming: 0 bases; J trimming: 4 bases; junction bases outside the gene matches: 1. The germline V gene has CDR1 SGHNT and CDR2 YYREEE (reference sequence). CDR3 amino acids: CASSLVAGGPDTQYF. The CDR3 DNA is TGTGCCAGCAGCTTGGTAGCGGGGGGGCCAGATACGCAGTATTTT.

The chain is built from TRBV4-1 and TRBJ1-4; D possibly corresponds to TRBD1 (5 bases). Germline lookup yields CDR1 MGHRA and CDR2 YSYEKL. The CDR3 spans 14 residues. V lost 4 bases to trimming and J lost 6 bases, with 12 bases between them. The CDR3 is CASSLDSMYEKLFF. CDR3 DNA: TGCGCCAGCAGCCTCGACAGCATGTATGAAAAACTGTTTTTT.

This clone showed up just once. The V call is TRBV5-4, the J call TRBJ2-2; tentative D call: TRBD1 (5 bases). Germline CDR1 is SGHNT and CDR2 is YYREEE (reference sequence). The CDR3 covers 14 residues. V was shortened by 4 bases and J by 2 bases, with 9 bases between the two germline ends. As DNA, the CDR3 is TGTGCCAGCAGCCCCGGACATAACACCGGGGAGCTGTTTTTT. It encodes CASSPGHNTGELFF.

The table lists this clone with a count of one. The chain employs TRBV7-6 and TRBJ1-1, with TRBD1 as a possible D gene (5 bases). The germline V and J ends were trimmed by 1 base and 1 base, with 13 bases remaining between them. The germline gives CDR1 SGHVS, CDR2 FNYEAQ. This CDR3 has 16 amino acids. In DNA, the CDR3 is TGTGCCAGCAGCTTAGATGTTCGACAGACGAACACTGAAGCTTTCTTT. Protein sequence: CASSLDVRQTNTEAFF.

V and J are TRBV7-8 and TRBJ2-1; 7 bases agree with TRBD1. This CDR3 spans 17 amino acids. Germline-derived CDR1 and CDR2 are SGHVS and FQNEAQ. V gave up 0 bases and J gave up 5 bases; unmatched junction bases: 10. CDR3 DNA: TGTGCCAGCAGCTTAGCGTCACAAAGGGGGCCCCACAATGAGCAGTTCTTC. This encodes CASSLASQRGPHNEQFF.